The 27 T cell receptor beta chains presented below share a single source sample, sequenced in a study of blood T cell repertoires in COVID-19 (dated by TCRdb to 2018 to 2020). Libraries were built with the immunoSEQ multiplex PCR assay. TCRdb mirrors the immuneACCESS table, restricted to in-frame sequences. Some clones are absent from its copies; in checked studies, under half trace to an unresolved V gene, and the reason for the others is unknown. Present in this sample are about 270,000 clones, approximately 90% of which were seen just once. The leading ten clones occupy roughly 2% of the sample. The sample consisted of PBMCs or T cells enriched from blood (not recorded which). The receptors stem from a woman in her thirties or forties with acute COVID-19.

The chain is built from TRBV18 and TRBJ2-1; 8 positions match TRBD1. Germline CDR1 KGHSH, CDR2 LQKENI. Germline trimming cut 3 bases from V and 4 bases from J; bases unmatched to any gene: 8. This CDR3 contains 16 residues. The CDR3 region has the DNA TGTGCCAGCTCACCGGCCCGAGACAGGGGTTACAATGAGCAGTTCTTC. It yields the protein CASSPARDRGYNEQFF.

This chain connects TRBV18 to TRBJ2-6, with a tentative D call TRBD1 (5 bases). The CDR3 is 16 residues long. Germline V gene sequence: CDR1 KGHSH, CDR2 LQKENI. V dropped 3 bases and J dropped 0 bases, with 9 bases sitting between them. Here the CDR3 DNA reads TGTGCCAGCTCACCGCAGGGATCCTCTGGGGCCAACGTCCTGACTTTC. This sequence encodes CASSPQGSSGANVLTF.

The chain employs TRBV7-2 and TRBJ2-3; D is possibly TRBD1 (8 bases). V was clipped by 5 bases and J by 6 bases, with 15 bases between them. The V gene's germline CDR1 is SGHTA and CDR2 FQGNSA. This CDR3 is 14 amino acids long. The CDR3 sequence is CASSPDRGGDTQYF. DNA of the CDR3: TGTGCCAGCAGCCCCGACAGGGGAGGGGATACGCAGTATTTT.

This clone was recorded once. The chain is built from TRBV7-8 and TRBJ2-5; 8 bases agree with TRBD2. There are 16 residues in the CDR3. Losses at the gene ends were 1 base for V and 1 base for J; bases not matched to a gene: 5. The germline V gene encodes CDR1 SGHVS and CDR2 FQNEAQ. CDR3 region: CASSLVGAGVQETQYF. The CDR3 DNA follows: TGTGCCAGCAGCTTAGTCGGAGCGGGGGTCCAAGAGACCCAGTACTTC.

This clone has a single count. The genes are TRBV28 and TRBJ1-5; D gene uncertain. Between the trimmed V and J ends, which lost 3 bases and 2 bases, there was a span of 8 bases. Germline V gene data show CDR1 as MDHEN and CDR2 as SYDVKM. This CDR3 is built from 14 residues. Here the CDR3 reads CASSFGSGNQPQHF. CDR3 nucleotide sequence: TGTGCCAGCAGTTTTGGCAGCGGCAATCAGCCCCAGCATTTT.

The gene calls are TRBV7-9 and TRBJ2-1; TRBD2 matches 8 bases. The CDR3 length is 14 residues. Per the germline V gene, CDR1 is SEHNR and CDR2 is FQNEAQ (reference sequence). V gave up 1 base and J gave up 5 bases; unmatched junction bases: 1. The CDR3 reads CASSLVSGNNEQFF. The DNA for the CDR3 is TGTGCCAGCAGCTTAGTTAGCGGGAACAATGAGCAGTTCTTC.

The rearrangement links TRBV4-1 to TRBJ1-1; a possible D gene is TRBD1 (6 bases). The ends were cut back, 5 bases at V and 5 bases at J, with 15 bases in the middle. The germline gives CDR1 MGHRA, CDR2 YSYEKL. The CDR3 extends over 14 amino acids. CDR3 in DNA: TGCGCCAGCAGCGAGATAAGGGGGGGGACTGAAGCTTTCTTT. Translating gives CASSEIRGGTEAFF.

CDR3: CASTTGQGGEQYF. The CDR3 DNA follows: TGTGCCAGCACCACAGGACAGGGGGGCGAGCAGTACTTC. The chain uses TRBV12-3 or TRBV12-4 and TRBJ2-7, with 10 bases that match TRBD1. The CDR3 loop spans 13 amino acids. Germline trimming cut 7 bases from V and 6 bases from J; bases unmatched to any gene: 6.

The chain joins TRBV11-2 to TRBJ1-3; TRBD1 is a possible D gene (6 bases). Germline V gene lookup returns CDR1 SGHAT and CDR2 FQNNGV. V dropped 10 bases and J dropped 4 bases, with 26 bases sitting between them. The CDR3 extends over 17 amino acids. Here the CDR3 DNA reads TGTGCCACCCGGGGCAGGGGCCCTTTTACTGGCGGAAACACCATATATTTT. Protein product: CATRGRGPFTGGNTIYF.

The chain recombines TRBV19 with TRBJ2-7; tentatively, D is TRBD2 (6 bases). The V gene's germline CDR1 is LNHDA and CDR2 SQIVND (reference sequence). There are 14 residues in the CDR3. The V end lost 5 bases, the J end lost 7 bases, and 18 bases lay between the germline ends. CDR3 sequence (DNA): TGTGCCAGTAGTGCCGGGACTTCCTCCGTGGAGCAGTACTTC. Amino acid sequence: CASSAGTSSVEQYF.

The J gene is TRBJ2-1, the V gene TRBV10-3; D not certain. Germline V lookup: CDR1 ENHRY, CDR2 SYGVKD. This CDR3 region has 12 residues. With 3 bases removed from V and 8 bases from J, the gap between germline ends came to 8 bases. The CDR3 reads CAISEPRDEQFF. CDR3 DNA: TGTGCCATCAGTGAACCGAGAGATGAGCAGTTCTTC.

Details on this clone: Additional DNA sequences in this sample encode the identical CDR3. V and J are TRBV5-4 and TRBJ2-7; D remains unclear. The germline gives CDR1 SGHNT, CDR2 YYREEE (reference sequence). CDR3 length: 14 residues. The V end lost 0 bases, the J end lost 0 bases, and 7 bases lay between the germline ends. CDR3: CASSLGGGSYEQYF. The CDR3 DNA is TGTGCCAGCAGCTTGGGAGGCGGCTCCTACGAGCAGTACTTC.

This clone was observed once. The rearrangement links TRBV6-5 to TRBJ1-2; D possibly corresponds to TRBD1 (6 bases). Trimming removed 0 bases at V and 3 bases at J, with 8 bases between. Germline CDR1 MNHEY, CDR2 SVGAGI. This CDR3 is built from 14 residues. The CDR3 DNA reads as TGTGCCAGCAGTTACTCCGCAGGGGACTATGGCTACACCTTC. Translation gives CASSYSAGDYGYTF.

The rearrangement uses TRBV2 and TRBJ1-5; 8 bases match TRBD1. Germline lookup yields CDR1 SNHLY and CDR2 FYNNEI. The CDR3 consists of 19 residues. V lost 1 base, J lost 1 base, and 12 bases stayed unmatched. The CDR3 DNA follows: TGTGCCAGCAGTGAAGGGGGGGTGTGGACAGGGAGAAGCAATCAGCCCCAGCATTTT. Protein sequence: CASSEGGVWTGRSNQPQHF.

The chain employs TRBV6-5 and TRBJ1-4, with D tentatively TRBD1 (5 bases). Germline CDR1 reads MNHEY; CDR2 reads SVGAGI. The CDR3 is 13 residues long. The ends were cut back, 10 bases at V and 0 bases at J, with 9 bases in the middle. CDR3: CATSTATNEKLFF. The CDR3 DNA follows: TGTGCCACCTCGACAGCAACTAATGAAAAACTGTTTTTT.

The CDR3 nucleotides read TGTGCCAGCACCCGCGAGTTGCAGGGGCGTAAAGCTTTCTTT. Protein: CASTRELQGRKAFF. The rearrangement uses TRBV6-5 and TRBJ1-1, with D possibly matching TRBD1 (6 bases). The V gene's germline CDR1 is MNHEY and CDR2 SVGAGI. V was trimmed by 7 bases and J by 9 bases, leaving 21 bases between them. This CDR3 has 14 amino acids.

V usage is TRBV6-2 or TRBV6-3 and J usage is TRBJ2-7; D perhaps matches TRBD1 (6 bases). This CDR3 is built from 16 residues. Germline assignment: CDR1 MNHEY and CDR2 SVGEGT. V was clipped by 2 bases and J by 2 bases, with 16 bases between them. CDR3 region: CASSYTVRGRPYEQYF. CDR3 DNA: TGTGCCAGCAGTTACACCGTAAGGGGGAGACCCTACGAGCAGTACTTC.

The chain is built from TRBV15 and TRBJ2-1; D not certain. Germline-derived CDR1 and CDR2 are LNHNV and YYDKDF (reference sequence). V was clipped by 7 bases and J by 0 bases, with 10 bases between them. The CDR3 has 14 residues. CDR3 DNA: TGTGCCACCACCTCAGATAACTCCTACAATGAGCAGTTCTTC. Its protein product is CATTSDNSYNEQFF.

This chain links TRBV12-3 or TRBV12-4 with TRBJ1-6; 9 bases are a match to TRBD1. The CDR3 totals 11 residues. The J segment lost 14 bases and the V segment lost 5 bases, leaving 1 base of the junction unmatched. Here the CDR3 DNA reads TGTGCCAGCAGTAGGACAGGGGCCCTCCACTTT. Protein: CASSRTGALHF.

The J gene is TRBJ2-1, the V gene TRBV30; possibly TRBD1 for D (6 bases). Trimming stripped 3 bases from V and 3 bases from J, with 15 bases between. Germline CDR1 reads GTSNPN; CDR2 reads SVGIG (reference sequence). The CDR3 covers 15 residues. CDR3 sequence reads: CAWREPRGFYNEQFF. CDR3 nucleotide sequence: TGTGCCTGGAGGGAACCCAGGGGTTTCTACAATGAGCAGTTCTTC.

The chain employs TRBV11-1 and TRBJ1-1, with TRBD1 identical over 7 bases. The CDR3 loop spans 14 amino acids. V was clipped by 5 bases and J by 11 bases; unmatched bases: 14. CDR1 SGHAT and CDR2 FQDESV come from the germline V gene (reference sequence). The CDR3 sequence: CASSHRQGGLDAFF. Here the CDR3 DNA reads TGTGCCAGCAGCCACCGACAGGGTGGATTGGATGCTTTCTTT.

The V call is TRBV11-2, the J call TRBJ2-1, with a tentative D call TRBD2 (6 bases). Germline CDR1 SGHAT, CDR2 FQNNGV. The ends were cut back, 0 bases at V and 12 bases at J, with 15 bases in the middle. The CDR3 length is 14 residues. CDR3 sequence: CASSLDPGRTAQFF. CDR3 coding DNA: TGTGCCAGCAGCTTAGACCCTGGGAGGACTGCGCAGTTCTTC.

This clone is a singleton in its sample. The V and J genes are TRBV30 and TRBJ2-7; 9 bases match TRBD1. Germline CDR1 GTSNPN, CDR2 SVGIG (reference sequence). There are 15 residues in the CDR3. The V segment lost 3 bases and the J segment 1 base; nucleotides outside the gene matches: 7. CDR3 DNA sequence: TGTGCCTGGAGCCCAACCGGGACAGGGTCCTACGAGCAGTACTTC. Translation gives CAWSPTGTGSYEQYF.

The gene calls are TRBV7-8 and TRBJ2-7; 7 bases align to TRBD2. V lost 0 bases and J lost 0; bases outside the gene matches: 8. CDR3 length equals 17 residues. CDR1 and CDR2 (germline): SGHVS, FQNEAQ. The CDR3 DNA is TGTGCCAGCAGCTTAGCGGGGGGGACGACCACCTCCTACGAGCAGTACTTC. It translates to CASSLAGGTTTSYEQYF.

The chain joins TRBV30 to TRBJ1-2; the match to TRBD1 covers 7 bases. CDR1 GTSNPN and CDR2 SVGIG come from the germline V gene (reference sequence). Trimming removed 4 bases from V and 3 bases from J; junction bases left unmatched: 8. The CDR3 spans 14 residues. The CDR3 is CAWKRTGSDYGYTF. The CDR3 nucleotides read TGTGCCTGGAAGAGGACAGGATCTGACTATGGCTACACCTTC.

The chain is built from TRBV27 and TRBJ2-5; TRBD1 matches 7 bases. The CDR3 is made up of 15 amino acids. The trim removed 6 bases at V and 2 bases at J, leaving 9 bases unmatched. Germline CDR1 reads MNHEY; CDR2 reads SMNVEV (reference sequence). CDR3 in amino acids: CASRRDSWGQETQYF. CDR3 DNA: TGTGCCAGCAGGAGGGACAGCTGGGGGCAAGAGACCCAGTACTTC.

This clone was seen only a few times. The chain uses TRBV11-2 and TRBJ1-2; D uncertain. The CDR3 is 16 amino acids. The V end was cut by 5 bases, the J end by 3 bases, with 19 bases between. CDR1 and CDR2 (germline): SGHAT, FQNNGV. The CDR3 nucleotides are TGTGCCAGCAGCAGCTTCCTCACCGCGGGAGACTATGGCTACACCTTC. Amino acids: CASSSFLTAGDYGYTF.